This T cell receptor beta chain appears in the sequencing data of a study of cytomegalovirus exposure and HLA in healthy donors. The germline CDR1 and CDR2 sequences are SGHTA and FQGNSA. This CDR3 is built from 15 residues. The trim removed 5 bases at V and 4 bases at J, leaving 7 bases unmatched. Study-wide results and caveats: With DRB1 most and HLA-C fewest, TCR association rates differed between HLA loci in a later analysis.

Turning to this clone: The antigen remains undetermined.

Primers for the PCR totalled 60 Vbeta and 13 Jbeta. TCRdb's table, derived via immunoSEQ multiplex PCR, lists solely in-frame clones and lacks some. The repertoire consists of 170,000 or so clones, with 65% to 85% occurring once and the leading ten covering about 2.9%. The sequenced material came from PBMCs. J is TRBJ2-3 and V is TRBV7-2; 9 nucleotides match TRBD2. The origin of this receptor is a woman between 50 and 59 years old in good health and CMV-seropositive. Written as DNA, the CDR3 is TGTGCCAGCAGCGAAGTGGCGGGAGGGTCAGATACGCAGTATTTT. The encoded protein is CASSEVAGGSDTQYF. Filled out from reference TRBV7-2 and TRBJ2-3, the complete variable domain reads GAGVSQSPSNKVTEKGKDVELRCDPISGHTALYWYRQSLGQGLEFLIYFQGNSAPDKSGLPSDRFSAERTGGSVSTLTIQRTQQEDSAVYLCASSEVAGGSDTQYFGPGTRLTVL.